This passage covers 25 T cell receptor beta chains from one sample sequenced in a study of identical twins. TCRdb re-derived calls from the 5' RACE reads in MiXCR, one entry per CDR3 protein. The sample lists around 570,000 distinct CDR3 sequences, 9.6% occurring once. A further study also used this sample, focusing on yellow fever vaccine responses in identical twins.

The sequenced sample consisted of PBMCs. Every receptor here comes from a woman under 30 in good health.

The chain uses TRBV5-1 and TRBJ2-1; 7 bases map to TRBD2. The CDR3 runs 16 residues. Trimming cost V 2 bases and J 4 bases; bases outside gene matches: 9. Germline CDR1 and CDR2: SGHRS and YFSETQ. The CDR3 protein is CASSFGERGTYNEQFF. The DNA for the CDR3 is TGCGCCAGCAGCTTTGGGGAGCGGGGAACTTACAATGAGCAGTTCTTC.

The gene calls are TRBV12-3 or TRBV12-4 and TRBJ1-1; 8 bases match TRBD1. The CDR3 sequence is 14 residues long. Unmatched junction bases numbered 3, after V lost 2 bases and J lost 4 bases. The CDR3 region is CASSLTTGGTEAFF. CDR3 DNA: TGTGCCAGCAGTTTAACCACAGGGGGCACTGAAGCTTTCTTT.

This clonotype was counted a few times. The chain uses TRBV12-3 or TRBV12-4 and TRBJ2-3; TRBD1 is a possible D gene (6 bases). There are 15 residues in the CDR3. V gave up 6 bases and J gave up 4 bases, with 17 bases separating them. The DNA for the CDR3 is TGTGCCAGCAGCCGCGGACAGTCATTTTCAGATACGCAGTATTTT. Translation: CASSRGQSFSDTQYF.

This clonotype was picked up a small number of times. This chain joins TRBV7-2 and TRBJ2-7; either TRBD1 or TRBD2 may supply D (6 bases each). Trimming left V 8 bases short and J 2 bases short, with 19 bases between. CDR1 and CDR2 from the germline V gene are SGHTA and FQGNSA. The CDR3 covers 15 residues. The CDR3 sequence: CASATSSRGPYEQYF. The CDR3 DNA reads TGTGCCAGCGCCACGTCATCTCGGGGGCCCTACGAGCAGTACTTC.

This clonotype has just a few counts. The chain has TRBV12-3 or TRBV12-4 and TRBJ2-1; TRBD2 aligns across 16 bases. With V trimmed by 5 bases and J by 12 bases, 10 bases remained unmatched. This CDR3 spans 16 amino acids. The CDR3 coding sequence is TGTGCCAGCAGTCTAATGGGACTAGCGGGGGGGCAAGGGCAGTTCTTC. Protein product: CASSLMGLAGGQGQFF.

The CDR3 protein is CASSLLGDTDYEQYF. In DNA form, the CDR3 reads TGTGCCAGCAGTTTATTAGGGGACACCGACTACGAGCAGTACTTC. The chain is built from TRBV27 and TRBJ2-7, with a weak D call TRBD1 (6 bases). The CDR3 has 15 amino acids. Trimming took off 1 base at V and 3 bases at J, with 13 bases between the two ends. Germline-derived CDR1 and CDR2 are MNHEY and SMNVEV (reference sequence).

The rearrangement links TRBV7-9 to TRBJ2-7, with 8 bases fitting TRBD2. V trimming: 5 bases; J trimming: 0 bases; junction bases outside the gene matches: 6. Germline V gene lookup returns CDR1 SEHNR and CDR2 FQNEAQ (reference sequence). The CDR3 has 15 amino acids. CDR3 amino acids: CASSIPSGSSYEQYF. CDR3 nucleotides: TGTGCCAGCAGCATCCCGAGCGGGAGCTCCTACGAGCAGTACTTC.

V usage is TRBV5-1 and J usage is TRBJ2-5; D gene ambiguous. The CDR3 spans 14 residues. The germline V gene encodes CDR1 SGHRS and CDR2 YFSETQ. Trimming took off 4 bases at V and 5 bases at J, with 15 bases between the two ends. The CDR3 loop is CASSRTHGGETQYF. CDR3 nucleotides: TGCGCCAGCAGCCGGACCCACGGTGGGGAGACCCAGTACTTC.

In its sample, this clonotype was seen many times. The chain is built from TRBV29-1 and TRBJ2-1; a weak D match, TRBD2 (6 bases). V was trimmed by 3 bases and J by 4 bases, leaving 13 bases between them. The CDR3 extends over 14 amino acids. Germline-derived CDR1 and CDR2 are SQVTM and ANQGSEA. CDR3 in amino acids: CSVDASGLYNEQFF. CDR3 DNA sequence: TGCAGCGTTGATGCCTCGGGACTTTACAATGAGCAGTTCTTC.

This clonotype was detected ten times or more. A junction boundary mismatches the germline segment, possibly from a read error. V usage is TRBV5-1 and J usage is TRBJ2-1; maybe TRBD2 (5 bases). The germline V gene encodes CDR1 SGHRS and CDR2 YFSETQ. The CDR3 covers 13 residues. The DNA for the CDR3 is TGTGCCAGCAGCTTAGCGCGAAACAATGAGCAGTTCTTC. Protein sequence: CASSLARNNEQFF.

The gene calls are TRBV28 and TRBJ1-2; D ambiguous. Germline CDR1 reads MDHEN; CDR2 reads SYDVKM. The CDR3 contains 16 residues. V was cut by 2 bases and J by 6 bases, with 19 bases left in between. The CDR3 nucleotides are TGTGCCAGCAGTTTAGACCCAGGTCCAAGCCACCATGGCTACACCTTC. Its protein product is CASSLDPGPSHHGYTF.

This clonotype was seen a few times. V gene TRBV28 combines with J gene TRBJ2-2; D uncertain. This CDR3 contains 14 residues. The germline gives CDR1 MDHEN, CDR2 SYDVKM. V lost 4 bases and J 4 bases, leaving 10 bases between the germline ends. CDR3: CASSSHLSTGELFF. The CDR3, as DNA: TGTGCCAGCAGTTCACACCTCTCCACCGGGGAGCTGTTTTTT.

This clonotype was recorded at least ten times. The chain has TRBV11-2 and TRBJ1-5; D gene unclear. The CDR3 sequence is 15 residues long. V lost 0 bases to trimming and J lost 1 base, with 7 bases between them. The germline V gene has CDR1 SGHAT and CDR2 FQNNGV. The CDR3 sequence is CASSLDAGSNQPQHF. For the CDR3, the DNA is TGTGCCAGCAGCTTAGATGCAGGAAGCAATCAGCCCCAGCATTTT.

This clonotype has a count of ten or more. The chain uses TRBV29-1 and TRBJ2-3; 7 positions agree with TRBD1. Germline assignment: CDR1 SQVTM and CDR2 ANQGSEA. CDR3 length: 14 residues. V lost 8 bases, J lost 0 bases, and 8 bases stayed unmatched. CDR3 amino acids: CSCPRQGSTDTQYF. The CDR3 nucleotides read TGCAGCTGCCCCAGACAGGGTAGCACAGATACGCAGTATTTT.

This chain links TRBV5-1 with TRBJ2-1; TRBD2 aligns across 7 bases. This CDR3 region has 16 residues. The germline gives CDR1 SGHRS, CDR2 YFSETQ. V was clipped by 1 base and J by 9 bases; unmatched bases: 13. In DNA, the CDR3 is TGCGCCAGCAGCTTGCGGCGGGAGAGGCCAATCGGTGAGCAGTTCTTC. Translation gives CASSLRRERPIGEQFF.

The rearrangement uses TRBV5-5 and TRBJ1-3; a possible D gene is TRBD1 (6 bases). Germline V CDR1 and CDR2: SGHKS, YYEKEE (reference sequence). The V end was cut by 8 bases, the J end by 0 bases, with 21 bases between. This CDR3 region has 17 residues. The CDR3 DNA follows: TGTGCCAGTTCGAATAGACAGGCCTTTAACTCTGGAAACACCATATATTTT. Its translation: CASSNRQAFNSGNTIYF.

This clonotype has more than one count but fewer than ten. The chain couples TRBV5-1 to TRBJ2-3; no clear D. The CDR3 sequence is 17 residues long. V gave up 0 bases and J gave up 2 bases, with 16 bases separating them. Germline assignment: CDR1 SGHRS and CDR2 YFSETQ. The CDR3 protein is CASSLVPGSQTTDTQYF. Written as DNA, the CDR3 is TGCGCCAGCAGCTTGGTTCCCGGGTCTCAGACCACAGATACGCAGTATTTT. The full variable domain, completed using reference TRBV5-1 and TRBJ2-3, is KAGVTQTPRYLIKTRGQQVTLSCSPISGHRSVSWYQQTPGQGLQFLFEYFSETQRNKGNFPGRFSGRQFSNSRSEMNVSTLELGDSALYLCASSLVPGSQTTDTQYFGPGTRLTVL.

Ten or more counts support this clonotype. In nucleotides, the CDR3 is TGTGCCAGCAGCCTGCCCCTGAAGGACAATGAGCAGTTCTTC. It codes for CASSLPLKDNEQFF. The gene calls are TRBV3-1 and TRBJ2-1; D remains ambiguous. This CDR3 is built from 14 residues. CDR1 is LGHDT and CDR2 is YNNKEL in the germline V gene (reference sequence). The ends were cut back, 4 bases at V and 5 bases at J, with 12 bases in the middle.

V gene TRBV28 combines with J gene TRBJ1-1; TRBD1 aligns across 8 bases. This CDR3 contains 15 residues. Germline CDR1 and CDR2: MDHEN and SYDVKM. The J segment lost 3 bases and the V segment lost 6 bases, leaving 9 bases of the junction unmatched. CDR3 DNA: TGTGCCAGCAGCCCTAACCGGGACAGGTACACTGAAGCTTTCTTT. It yields the protein CASSPNRDRYTEAFF. The entire variable domain, with the rest obtained from reference TRBV28 and TRBJ1-1, is as follows: DVKVTQSSRYLVKRTGEKVFLECVQDMDHENMFWYRQDPGLGLRLIYFSYDVKMKEKGDIPEGYSVSREKKERFSLILESASTNQTSMYLCASSPNRDRYTEAFFGQGTRLTVV.

This clonotype has a count of ten or more. This sequence joins TRBV7-9 and TRBJ2-7; 8 bases match TRBD2. Germline CDR1 SEHNR, CDR2 FQNEAQ (reference sequence). The V gene end was trimmed by 4 bases and the J gene end by 4 bases; junction bases not matched to a gene: 9. This CDR3 is built from 15 residues. The CDR3 nucleotides are TGTGCCAGCAGCTACCCGGCGGGGGGAAAATACGAGCAGTACTTC. This gives the protein CASSYPAGGKYEQYF.

This clonotype was recorded a few times. This sequence joins TRBV11-2 and TRBJ1-5, with 12 bases lining up with TRBD1. Losses at the gene ends were 5 bases for V and 5 bases for J; bases not matched to a gene: 13. From germline, CDR1 is SGHAT and CDR2 FQNNGV. The CDR3 runs to 18 residues. The CDR3 region has the DNA TGTGCCAGCAGCCCAACCGGGACAGGGGGCATTGGGCATCAGCCCCAGCATTTT. This codes for CASSPTGTGGIGHQPQHF.

This clonotype was counted a few times. The chain has TRBV19 and TRBJ2-3; D gene ambiguous. CDR1 is LNHDA and CDR2 is SQIVND in the germline V gene (reference sequence). CDR3 length equals 14 residues. V shed 3 bases and J shed 0 bases, with 7 bases lying between them. Written as DNA, the CDR3 is TGTGCCAGTAGTATTCTGGACAGCACAGATACGCAGTATTTT. Its translation: CASSILDSTDTQYF. Full variable domain (rest looked up from reference TRBV19 and TRBJ2-3): DGGITQSPKYLFRKEGQNVTLSCEQNLNHDAMYWYRQDPGQGLRLIYYSQIVNDFQKGDIAEGYSVSREKKESFPLTVTSAQKNPTAFYLCASSILDSTDTQYFGPGTRLTVL.

The chain couples TRBV12-3 or TRBV12-4 to TRBJ1-1, with no clear D. V lost 6 bases to trimming and J lost 1 base, with 9 bases between them. This CDR3 spans 13 amino acids. The CDR3 is CASSVLGNTEAFF. CDR3 nucleotides: TGTGCCAGCAGCGTCTTGGGGAACACTGAAGCTTTCTTT.

This chain connects TRBV10-1 to TRBJ2-7; the match to TRBD2 covers 8 bases. The V segment lost 3 bases and the J segment 4 bases; nucleotides outside the gene matches: 8. The germline V gene has CDR1 WNHNN and CDR2 SYGVQD (reference sequence). This CDR3 has 15 amino acids. The CDR3 protein is CASSELREGRYEQYF. As DNA, the CDR3 is TGCGCCAGCAGTGAACTACGGGAGGGCCGTTACGAGCAGTACTTC.

This clonotype came up a few times. V and J are TRBV3-1 and TRBJ2-5, with 9 bases matching TRBD2. In germline, CDR1 is LGHDT, CDR2 YNNKEL (reference sequence). J gave up 7 bases and V 4 bases, and 10 bases lay outside the gene matches. CDR3 length: 15 residues. The CDR3 DNA is TGTGCCAGCAGCCGTAGCGGGGGCGACTTCGGGACCCAGTACTTC. Its translation: CASSRSGGDFGTQYF.